A selection of T cell receptor beta chains follows, all from one sample in a study of blood T cell repertoires in COVID-19. The assay was immunoSEQ multiplex PCR, and TCRdb's table has in-frame clones only and misses some. The data show over 200,000 clones, with 88% seen just once and over 0.55% held by the top ten. The sample taken for sequencing was peripheral blood. These receptors were obtained from a human donor in a cohort sampled during active COVID-19. Each CDR3 is given with its conserved first and last residue. The order of the fields is clone size, J gene, CDR3 length, V gene, D gene, CDR3 DNA, CDR3 protein. The D gene is left open where the match is weak. Size values are once, few and many counts, or a class for expanded clones, and some rows have none.

clone_size: -; j_call: TRBJ1-1; cdr3_length: 17; v_call: TRBV5-4; d_call: TRBD1; cdr3_nt: TGTGCCAGCAGCTCCCGGACAGGAAATCCCGGGAACACTGAAGCTTTCTTT; cdr3_aa: CASSSRTGNPGNTEAFF
clone_size: once; j_call: TRBJ1-2; cdr3_length: 11; v_call: TRBV20-1; d_call: -; cdr3_nt: TGCAGTGTTAGGGAGAACTATGGCTACACCTTC; cdr3_aa: CSVRENYGYTF
clone_size: -; j_call: TRBJ1-1; cdr3_length: 15; v_call: TRBV11-2; d_call: TRBD1; cdr3_nt: TGTGCCAGCAGTTTCCCGGGACAGGGGTTGACTGAAGCTTTCTTT; cdr3_aa: CASSFPGQGLTEAFF
clone_size: -; j_call: TRBJ1-6; cdr3_length: 18; v_call: TRBV18; d_call: -; cdr3_nt: TGTGCCAGCAAAACCGGGGGGGGGAAATCCAGTCCTAATTCACCCCTCCACTTT; cdr3_aa: CASKTGGGKSSPNSPLHF
clone_size: -; j_call: TRBJ1-6; cdr3_length: 18; v_call: TRBV14; d_call: -; cdr3_nt: TGTGCCAGCAGCCAAGACCGCCCAGGGAAGAAGAAAAATTCACCCCTCCACTTT; cdr3_aa: CASSQDRPGKKKNSPLHF
clone_size: -; j_call: TRBJ1-2; cdr3_length: 15; v_call: TRBV5-1; d_call: TRBD1; cdr3_nt: TGCGCCAGCAGCCTTAGCTCGGGACAGGGCCATGGCTACACCTTC; cdr3_aa: CASSLSSGQGHGYTF
clone_size: -; j_call: TRBJ1-1; cdr3_length: 15; v_call: TRBV5-4; d_call: -; cdr3_nt: TGTGCCAGCAGCTTGGATCTTTTCGGGGGCACTGAAGCTTTCTTT; cdr3_aa: CASSLDLFGGTEAFF
clone_size: few; j_call: TRBJ2-7; cdr3_length: 13; v_call: TRBV10-3; d_call: -; cdr3_nt: TGTGCCATCAGTTCAGGGGACGACTACGAGCAGTACTTC; cdr3_aa: CAISSGDDYEQYF
clone_size: -; j_call: TRBJ2-1; cdr3_length: 15; v_call: TRBV24-1; d_call: TRBD2; cdr3_nt: TGTGCCACCAGTGATCTAGCGGGAGGGCCCAATGAGCAGTTCTTC; cdr3_aa: CATSDLAGGPNEQFF
clone_size: -; j_call: TRBJ1-1; cdr3_length: 14; v_call: TRBV28; d_call: -; cdr3_nt: TGTGCCAGCAGTTTTCCCAGGGTGAACACTGAAGCTTTCTTT; cdr3_aa: CASSFPRVNTEAFF
clone_size: -; j_call: TRBJ2-7; cdr3_length: 15; v_call: TRBV6-5; d_call: TRBD1; cdr3_nt: TGTGCCAGCACTCCCCAATGGGACAGGGCCTACGAGCAGTACTTC; cdr3_aa: CASTPQWDRAYEQYF
clone_size: -; j_call: TRBJ2-7; cdr3_length: 13; v_call: TRBV15; d_call: -; cdr3_nt: TGTGCCACCACGGGGGACTTACCCTACGAGCAGTACTTC; cdr3_aa: CATTGDLPYEQYF
clone_size: -; j_call: TRBJ1-2; cdr3_length: 15; v_call: TRBV4-3; d_call: TRBD1; cdr3_nt: TGCGCCAGCAGCCAAGATCGGACAGGCAACTATGGCTACACCTTC; cdr3_aa: CASSQDRTGNYGYTF
clone_size: few; j_call: TRBJ2-2; cdr3_length: 16; v_call: TRBV5-6; d_call: TRBD2; cdr3_nt: TGTGCCAGCAGCTTGGGGGGAGGGACGGTCACCGGGGAGCTGTTTTTT; cdr3_aa: CASSLGGGTVTGELFF
clone_size: -; j_call: TRBJ1-2; cdr3_length: 15; v_call: TRBV30; d_call: -; cdr3_nt: TGTGCCTGGAGTGCTGCGGCCTCACAACGCTATGGCTACACCTTC; cdr3_aa: CAWSAAASQRYGYTF
clone_size: -; j_call: TRBJ1-1; cdr3_length: 14; v_call: TRBV18; d_call: -; cdr3_nt: TGTGCCAGCTCACCGTACAGATCGAACACTGAAGCTTTCTTT; cdr3_aa: CASSPYRSNTEAFF
clone_size: -; j_call: TRBJ1-2; cdr3_length: 14; v_call: TRBV6-6; d_call: -; cdr3_nt: TGTGCCAGCAGGAGACTACAGTCGAGCTATGGCTACACCTTC; cdr3_aa: CASRRLQSSYGYTF
clone_size: -; j_call: TRBJ2-3; cdr3_length: 18; v_call: TRBV3-1/TRBV3-2; d_call: TRBD2; cdr3_nt: TGTGCCAGCAGCCAAGATGGACTAGCGGGAGGGCCGGCAGATACGCAGTATTTT; cdr3_aa: CASSQDGLAGGPADTQYF
clone_size: -; j_call: TRBJ2-7; cdr3_length: 14; v_call: TRBV30; d_call: TRBD1; cdr3_nt: TGTGCCTGGAGTGGGACAGGGTGGGTCTACGAGCAGTACTTC; cdr3_aa: CAWSGTGWVYEQYF
clone_size: -; j_call: TRBJ1-1; cdr3_length: 13; v_call: TRBV5-1; d_call: -; cdr3_nt: TGCGCCAGCAGCCCCGGGTCGAACACTGAAGCTTTCTTT; cdr3_aa: CASSPGSNTEAFF
clone_size: once; j_call: TRBJ2-7; cdr3_length: 18; v_call: TRBV28; d_call: TRBD2; cdr3_nt: TGTGCCAGCAGTTTACGATTGGGGCGGGACTACCCGGGCTACGAGCAGTACTTC; cdr3_aa: CASSLRLGRDYPGYEQYF
clone_size: -; j_call: TRBJ1-4; cdr3_length: 17; v_call: TRBV14; d_call: -; cdr3_nt: TGTGCCAGCAGCCAAGTAGGATCCGGGACTGCGGCCGAAAAACTGTTTTTT; cdr3_aa: CASSQVGSGTAAEKLFF
clone_size: -; j_call: TRBJ2-7; cdr3_length: 16; v_call: TRBV18; d_call: -; cdr3_nt: TGTGCCAGCTCACCCCAGGGAGGTCCCATCTCCTACGAGCAGTACTTC; cdr3_aa: CASSPQGGPISYEQYF
clone_size: once; j_call: TRBJ2-1; cdr3_length: 13; v_call: TRBV30; d_call: -; cdr3_nt: TGTGCCTGGAGACCCGGGGCCTACAATGAGCAGTTCTTC; cdr3_aa: CAWRPGAYNEQFF
clone_size: -; j_call: TRBJ1-1; cdr3_length: 16; v_call: TRBV4-3; d_call: TRBD1; cdr3_nt: TGCGCCAGCAGCCAAGCACAGGGGGGTATTAACACTGAAGCTTTCTTT; cdr3_aa: CASSQAQGGINTEAFF
clone_size: -; j_call: TRBJ2-7; cdr3_length: 15; v_call: TRBV23-1; d_call: -; cdr3_nt: TGCGCCAGCAGTCAAGGGGGCAGGGGCCGTAGGGAGCAGTACTTC; cdr3_aa: CASSQGGRGRREQYF
clone_size: -; j_call: TRBJ2-1; cdr3_length: 15; v_call: TRBV25-1; d_call: -; cdr3_nt: TGTGCCAGCAGTCCCCCCGGCCAGGGGACCGATGAGCAGTTCTTC; cdr3_aa: CASSPPGQGTDEQFF
clone_size: -; j_call: TRBJ2-7; cdr3_length: 14; v_call: TRBV28; d_call: TRBD2; cdr3_nt: TGTGCCAGTAGATCGGCGGGAGTCTCCTACGAGCAGTACTTC; cdr3_aa: CASRSAGVSYEQYF
clone_size: -; j_call: TRBJ1-5; cdr3_length: 19; v_call: TRBV28; d_call: TRBD1; cdr3_nt: TGTGCCAGCAACCCTCCACCGGGACAGCTGTGGGTGGGCAATCAGCCCCAGCATTTT; cdr3_aa: CASNPPPGQLWVGNQPQHF
clone_size: -; j_call: TRBJ1-1; cdr3_length: 13; v_call: TRBV29-1; d_call: -; cdr3_nt: TGCAGCGCCCGAAGGGGGGGGGACACTGAAGCTTTCTTT; cdr3_aa: CSARRGGDTEAFF
clone_size: -; j_call: TRBJ2-2; cdr3_length: 17; v_call: TRBV3-1/TRBV3-2; d_call: TRBD1; cdr3_nt: TGTGCCAGCAGCCAAGAAGCGGTACAGGGGTACACCGGGGAGCTGTTTTTT; cdr3_aa: CASSQEAVQGYTGELFF
clone_size: few; j_call: TRBJ1-1; cdr3_length: 14; v_call: TRBV10-2; d_call: TRBD1; cdr3_nt: TGCGCCAGCAGCTCACAGGGGGCTATTACTGAAGCTTTCTTT; cdr3_aa: CASSSQGAITEAFF
clone_size: once; j_call: TRBJ2-3; cdr3_length: 16; v_call: TRBV5-4; d_call: TRBD2; cdr3_nt: TGTGCCAGCAGCTTGGTACTAGCGGGAACCACAGATACGCAGTATTTT; cdr3_aa: CASSLVLAGTTDTQYF
clone_size: -; j_call: TRBJ1-2; cdr3_length: 15; v_call: TRBV4-2; d_call: TRBD1; cdr3_nt: TGTGCCAGCAGCCAAGACACAGGGGTTGGCTATGGCTACACCTTC; cdr3_aa: CASSQDTGVGYGYTF
clone_size: -; j_call: TRBJ1-2; cdr3_length: 15; v_call: TRBV10-2; d_call: TRBD1; cdr3_nt: TGCGCCAGCAGTGAGTCTGGGACAGGGGGCTATGGCTACACCTTC; cdr3_aa: CASSESGTGGYGYTF
clone_size: -; j_call: TRBJ1-2; cdr3_length: 15; v_call: TRBV7-9; d_call: -; cdr3_nt: TGTGCCAGCAGCTTATGGACAGAAGATAACTATGGCTACACCTTC; cdr3_aa: CASSLWTEDNYGYTF
clone_size: -; j_call: TRBJ1-2; cdr3_length: 15; v_call: TRBV6-1; d_call: -; cdr3_nt: TGTGCCAGCAGTGAATTATTGGCAGGCGGACAAGGCTACACCTTC; cdr3_aa: CASSELLAGGQGYTF
clone_size: -; j_call: TRBJ2-7; cdr3_length: 14; v_call: TRBV5-6; d_call: TRBD1; cdr3_nt: TGTGCCAGCAGTAGTGCAGGGGGCATCTACGAGCAGTACTTC; cdr3_aa: CASSSAGGIYEQYF
clone_size: -; j_call: TRBJ1-2; cdr3_length: 15; v_call: TRBV9; d_call: TRBD1; cdr3_nt: TGTGCCAGCAGCGTGGACAGGGGGCAGGCATATGGCTACACCTTC; cdr3_aa: CASSVDRGQAYGYTF
clone_size: -; j_call: TRBJ2-7; cdr3_length: 16; v_call: TRBV18; d_call: TRBD2; cdr3_nt: TGTGCCAGCTCACCGGGGGGATCTAGCGGGAGCTTCGAGCAGTACTTC; cdr3_aa: CASSPGGSSGSFEQYF
clone_size: -; j_call: TRBJ1-6; cdr3_length: 17; v_call: TRBV2; d_call: -; cdr3_nt: TGTGCCAGCAGTGAAGCAGGCGGCCAGGGAGGCAATTCACCCCTCCACTTT; cdr3_aa: CASSEAGGQGGNSPLHF
clone_size: -; j_call: TRBJ1-1; cdr3_length: 15; v_call: TRBV5-1; d_call: -; cdr3_nt: TGCGCCAGCAGCTTGGCCTATCCGTTGAACACTGAAGCTTTCTTT; cdr3_aa: CASSLAYPLNTEAFF
clone_size: once; j_call: TRBJ2-1; cdr3_length: 16; v_call: TRBV28; d_call: TRBD1; cdr3_nt: TGTGCCAGTACTCCAGACAGGGGAAACTCCTACAATGAGCAGTTCTTC; cdr3_aa: CASTPDRGNSYNEQFF
clone_size: -; j_call: TRBJ2-3; cdr3_length: 18; v_call: TRBV21-1; d_call: -; cdr3_nt: TGTGCCAGCAGCAAGTTTGGAAAGCGGGGGGCCGGAACAGATACGCAGTATTTT; cdr3_aa: CASSKFGKRGAGTDTQYF
clone_size: -; j_call: TRBJ2-1; cdr3_length: 13; v_call: TRBV4-1; d_call: -; cdr3_nt: TGCGCCAGCAGCCAACTGCTAAGCCCTGAGCAGTTCTTC; cdr3_aa: CASSQLLSPEQFF
clone_size: -; j_call: TRBJ2-2; cdr3_length: 20; v_call: TRBV27; d_call: TRBD2; cdr3_nt: TGTGCCAGCAGTTTAGTGGCACTAGCGGGAGGAAAACTTGACACCGGGGAGCTGTTTTTT; cdr3_aa: CASSLVALAGGKLDTGELFF
clone_size: -; j_call: TRBJ2-5; cdr3_length: 18; v_call: TRBV5-4; d_call: TRBD2; cdr3_nt: TGTGCCAGCAGCTTACCCGGGACTAGCGGAACAAACCAAGAGACCCAGTACTTC; cdr3_aa: CASSLPGTSGTNQETQYF
clone_size: -; j_call: TRBJ1-1; cdr3_length: 14; v_call: TRBV4-1; d_call: TRBD1; cdr3_nt: TGCGCCAGCAGCCAACCCCGACAGGGACCTGAAGCTTTCTTT; cdr3_aa: CASSQPRQGPEAFF
clone_size: -; j_call: TRBJ2-5; cdr3_length: 13; v_call: TRBV6-5; d_call: TRBD1; cdr3_nt: TGTGCCAGCACACAGGGGGCTTCAGAGACCCAGTACTTC; cdr3_aa: CASTQGASETQYF